Listed below are T cell receptor beta chains from one sample, sequenced in a study of CD8 T cells in ankylosing spondylitis. TCRdb analysed the 5' RACE reads with MiXCR anew, one entry per CDR3 protein. The sample holds 200,000 to 250,000 distinct CDR3 sequences, 7.3% seen once. Sequencing used blood, either unsorted or a sorted T cell fraction (not recorded which). All receptors derive from a male donor with ankylosing spondylitis. The CDR3 runs from the conserved cysteine through the conserved F or W. D genes are given only for firm matches. Some rows mark clone size as missing; the rest say once, few, many or name a class of expanded clone.

v_gene	j_gene	d_gene	abundance	CDR3aa	CDR3nt
TRBV3-1	TRBJ2-1	NA	few	CASSQERDYEQFF	TGTGCCAGCAGCCAAGAGCGGGATTATGAGCAGTTCTTC
TRBV6-2/TRBV6-3	TRBJ1-2	NA	NA	CASSMKNLEPGYTF	TGTGCCAGCAGCATGAAAAATTTGGAACCGGGCTACACCTTC
TRBV12-3/TRBV12-4	TRBJ2-1	TRBD1	NA	CASSFGGTGAAGQFF	TGTGCCAGCAGTTTTGGAGGGACAGGGGCTGCCGGGCAGTTCTTC
TRBV6-4	TRBJ2-3	NA	many	CASSGHWTARTDTQYF	TGTGCCAGCAGTGGCCACTGGACAGCCCGCACAGATACGCAGTATTTT
TRBV9	TRBJ2-7	NA	many	CASSATYSIREQYF	TGTGCCAGCAGCGCCACCTACAGTATCCGGGAGCAGTACTTC
TRBV29-1	TRBJ2-7	NA	few	CSVLPGQSYEQYF	TGCAGCGTGCTCCCGGGACAATCATACGAGCAGTACTTC
TRBV7-6	TRBJ2-1	NA	many	CASSLSLAGNTYNEQFF	TGTGCCAGCAGCTTATCCCTGGCGGGCAACACCTACAATGAGCAGTTCTTC
TRBV11-2	TRBJ2-2	NA	NA	CASSLGGQRDNTGELFF	TGTGCCAGCAGCTTAGGGGGGCAACGGGACAACACCGGGGAGCTGTTTTTT
TRBV11-2	TRBJ2-7	NA	few	CASSRYLGEGEDSYEQYF	TGTGCCAGCAGCCGCTATTTAGGCGAGGGGGAGGACTCCTACGAGCAGTACTTC
TRBV15	TRBJ2-7	NA	NA	CATSRDRGVDEQYF	TGTGCCACCAGCAGAGATCGCGGGGTGGACGAGCAGTACTTC
TRBV27	TRBJ2-7	NA	many	CASSWAPGSMEQYF	TGTGCCAGCAGTTGGGCGCCGGGATCTATGGAGCAGTACTTC
TRBV20-1	TRBJ2-7	NA	NA	CSARGTRDTAYEQYF	TGCAGTGCTAGGGGGACGCGGGACACAGCCTACGAGCAGTACTTC
TRBV6-2/TRBV6-3	TRBJ2-1	TRBD1	few	CASSYIPGQGALFFNNEQFF	TGTGCCAGCAGTTATATACCGGGACAGGGGGCCTTATTTTTCAACAATGAGCAGTTCTTC
TRBV6-5	TRBJ1-5	NA	many	CASSSGVSNQPQHF	TGTGCCAGCAGTTCGGGGGTTAGCAATCAGCCCCAGCATTTT
TRBV6-5	TRBJ2-1	NA	NA	CASSYSGTITEQFF	TGTGCCAGCAGTTACTCGGGGACGATCACTGAGCAGTTCTTC
TRBV11-1	TRBJ2-1	NA	many	CASSLGEVWGKSYNEQFF	TGTGCCAGCAGCTTAGGGGAGGTCTGGGGGAAGTCCTACAATGAGCAGTTCTTC
TRBV28	TRBJ2-2	NA	many	CASSLNRIRFSGELFF	TGTGCCAGCAGTTTAAACAGAATCAGGTTTTCCGGGGAGCTGTTTTTT
TRBV4-1	TRBJ1-6	TRBD1	many	CASSHDRGYNSPLHF	TGCGCCAGCAGCCATGACAGGGGGTATAATTCACCCCTCCACTTT
TRBV9	TRBJ1-1	NA	many	CASSTIERGAFF	TGTGCCAGCAGCACGATAGAGAGGGGCGCTTTCTTT
TRBV7-8	TRBJ1-6	NA	NA	CASSLGSPGHHNSPLHF	TGTGCCAGCAGCTTAGGATCACCGGGACATCATAATTCACCCCTCCACTTT
TRBV5-1	TRBJ1-1	NA	many	CASSSLGPRTEAFF	TGCGCCAGCAGCTCATTAGGGCCTCGCACTGAAGCTTTCTTT
TRBV12-3/TRBV12-4	TRBJ2-1	TRBD2	many	CASSREGLAGALRNEQFF	TGTGCCAGCAGCCGCGAGGGGCTAGCGGGGGCCCTTAGGAATGAGCAGTTCTTC
TRBV6-2/TRBV6-3	TRBJ2-1	NA	NA	CASSLSDNEQFF	TGTGCCAGCAGTCTTAGTGACAATGAGCAGTTCTTC
TRBV27	TRBJ1-5	NA	many	CASSSPSGGAQHF	TGTGCCAGCAGTTCCCCAAGCGGGGGGGCCCAGCATTTT
TRBV5-1	TRBJ2-7	TRBD2	few	CASSLTSGTAGEQYF	TGCGCCAGCAGCTTGACTAGCGGTACGGCGGGCGAGCAGTACTTC
TRBV11-2	TRBJ2-7	NA	many	CASSLILSGPHEQYF	TGTGCCAGCAGCTTAATCCTATCTGGGCCACACGAGCAGTACTTC
TRBV12-3/TRBV12-4	TRBJ2-3	NA	many	CASRAVGDTQYF	TGTGCCAGCAGGGCGGTTGGAGATACGCAGTATTTT
TRBV7-9	TRBJ2-1	TRBD1	few	CASSWRTGTREDNEQFF	TGTGCCAGCAGCTGGAGGACAGGGACAAGGGAAGACAATGAGCAGTTCTTC
TRBV7-9	TRBJ2-7	TRBD1	many	CASSLQSDRPYF	TGTGCCAGCAGCTTACAATCGGACAGGCCGTACTTC
TRBV6-1	TRBJ2-6	NA	NA	CASTRAEGRSSGANVLTF	TGTGCCAGCACCAGGGCCGAGGGCCGAAGCTCTGGGGCCAACGTCCTGACTTTC
TRBV9	TRBJ2-1	NA	many	CASSVEPGGDEQFF	TGTGCCAGCAGCGTAGAACCGGGGGGCGATGAGCAGTTCTTC
TRBV4-2	TRBJ2-5	NA	few	CASSQLWQETQYF	TGTGCCAGCAGCCAACTCTGGCAAGAGACCCAGTACTTC
TRBV27	TRBJ1-1	NA	many	CASSLSSEGFTEAFF	TGTGCCAGCAGTTTATCATCAGAGGGATTCACTGAAGCTTTCTTT